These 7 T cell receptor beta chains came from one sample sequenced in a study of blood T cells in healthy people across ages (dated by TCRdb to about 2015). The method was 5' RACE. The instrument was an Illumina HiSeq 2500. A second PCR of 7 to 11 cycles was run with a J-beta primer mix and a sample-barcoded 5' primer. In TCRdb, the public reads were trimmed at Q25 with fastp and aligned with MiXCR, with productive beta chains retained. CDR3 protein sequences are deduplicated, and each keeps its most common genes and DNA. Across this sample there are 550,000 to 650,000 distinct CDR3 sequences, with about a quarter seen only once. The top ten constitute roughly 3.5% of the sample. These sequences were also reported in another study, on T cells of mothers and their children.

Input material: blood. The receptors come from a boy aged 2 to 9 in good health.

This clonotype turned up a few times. The CDR3 loop is CASSFGHPYEQYF. The CDR3 nucleotides are TGTGCCAGCAGTTTCGGGCACCCCTACGAGCAGTACTTC. The J gene is TRBJ2-5, the V gene TRBV12-3 or TRBV12-4, with no clear D. The end of the DNA fits TRBJ2-7 better, so the J call may be wrong. The CDR3 has 13 amino acids.

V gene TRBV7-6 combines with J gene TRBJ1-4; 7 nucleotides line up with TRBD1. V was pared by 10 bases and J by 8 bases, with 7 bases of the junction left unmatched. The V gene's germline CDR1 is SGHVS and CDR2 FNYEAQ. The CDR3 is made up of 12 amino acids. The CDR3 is CATGTVTEKLFF. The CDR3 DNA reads TGTGCCACCGGGACAGTCACAGAAAAACTGTTTTTT.

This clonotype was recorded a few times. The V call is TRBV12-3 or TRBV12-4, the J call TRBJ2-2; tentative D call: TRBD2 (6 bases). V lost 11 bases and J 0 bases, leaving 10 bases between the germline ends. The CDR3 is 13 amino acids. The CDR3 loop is CAEGGTNTGELFF. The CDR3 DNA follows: TGTGCCGAAGGAGGGACGAACACCGGGGAGCTGTTTTTT.

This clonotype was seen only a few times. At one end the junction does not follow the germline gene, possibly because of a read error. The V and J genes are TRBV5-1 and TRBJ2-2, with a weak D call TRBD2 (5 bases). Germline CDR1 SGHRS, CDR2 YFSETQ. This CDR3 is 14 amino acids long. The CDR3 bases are TGCGCCAGCGCCCCCGAAATCCACTCGGGCGCCGGGGTTTTT. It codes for CASAPEIHSGAGVF.

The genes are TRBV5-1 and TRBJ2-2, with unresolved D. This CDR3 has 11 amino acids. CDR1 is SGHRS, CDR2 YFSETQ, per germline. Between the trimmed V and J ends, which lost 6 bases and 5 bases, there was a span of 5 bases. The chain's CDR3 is CASTQTGELFF. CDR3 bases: TGCGCCAGCACGCAAACCGGGGAGCTGTTTTTT.

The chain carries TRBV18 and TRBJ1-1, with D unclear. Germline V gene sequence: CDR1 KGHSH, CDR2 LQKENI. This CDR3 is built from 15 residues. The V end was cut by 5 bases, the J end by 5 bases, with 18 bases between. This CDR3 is CASSTSRASGTEAFF. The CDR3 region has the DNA TGTGCCAGCTCAACATCCCGGGCCTCGGGGACTGAAGCTTTCTTT.

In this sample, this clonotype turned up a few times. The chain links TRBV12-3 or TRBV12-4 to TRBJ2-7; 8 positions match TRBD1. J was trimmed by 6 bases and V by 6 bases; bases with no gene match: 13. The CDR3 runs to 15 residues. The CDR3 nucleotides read TGTGCCAGCAGGAAATCCCAGGGGGCTCAGGGCGAGCAGTACTTC. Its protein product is CASRKSQGAQGEQYF.